Below, 27 T cell receptor beta chains from the same sample are listed, as sequenced in a study of T cell responses to AZD1222 COVID-19 vaccine. The protocol was immunoSEQ multiplex PCR, while the TCRdb copy is restricted to in-frame clones and leaves out a portion. The sample contains approximately 75,000 clones, roughly 87% of which appear only once. The specimen comprised peripheral blood, sampled 28 days after the second AZD1222 dose. The receptors derive from an adult who received the AZD1222 COVID-19 vaccine.

In this sample, this clone turned up a few times. This chain links TRBV5-1 with TRBJ2-7; D is perhaps TRBD1 (6 bases). This CDR3 is built from 14 residues. Between the trimmed V and J ends, which lost 4 bases and 4 bases, there was a span of 15 bases. The germline gives CDR1 SGHRS, CDR2 YFSETQ. The CDR3 reads CASSSGDTGYEQYF. Here the CDR3 DNA reads TGCGCCAGCAGCAGTGGGGACACGGGTTACGAGCAGTACTTC. The entire variable domain, with the rest obtained from reference TRBV5-1 and TRBJ2-7, is as follows: KAGVTQTPRYLIKTRGQQVTLSCSPISGHRSVSWYQQTPGQGLQFLFEYFSETQRNKGNFPGRFSGRQFSNSRSEMNVSTLELGDSALYLCASSSGDTGYEQYFGPGTRLTVT.

The chain couples TRBV2 to TRBJ2-7; D gene uncertain. Trimming stripped 8 bases from V and 0 bases from J, with 14 bases between. This CDR3 has 14 residues. CDR1 is SNHLY and CDR2 is FYNNEI in the germline V gene. As DNA, the CDR3 is TGTGCCAGCGGCCGGTTACAGAGCTCCTACGAGCAGTACTTC. Its protein is CASGRLQSSYEQYF.

This chain connects TRBV24-1 to TRBJ1-2, with TRBD1 as a possible D gene (5 bases). The V and J ends lost 7 bases and 7 bases respectively, with 15 bases between them. In germline, CDR1 is KGHDR, CDR2 SFDVKD. The CDR3 length is 13 residues. DNA for the CDR3: TGTGCCACCAGGGGCGGGGCAAGGTCTGGCTACACCTTC. Residues: CATRGGARSGYTF.

V and J are TRBV3-1 (or the pseudogene TRBV3-2) and TRBJ2-5, with 11 bases identical to TRBD2. V was pared by 0 bases and J by 1 base, with 4 bases of the junction left unmatched. The CDR3 runs to 17 residues. CDR1 LGHDT and CDR2 YNNKEL come from the germline V gene (reference sequence). The CDR3 protein is CASSQDRLAGLQETQYF. The DNA for the CDR3 is TGTGCCAGCAGCCAAGATAGACTAGCGGGGCTCCAAGAGACCCAGTACTTC.

The genes are TRBV28 and TRBJ2-7, with D unclear. V lost 5 bases and J 5 bases, leaving 16 bases between the germline ends. The CDR3 has 14 residues. Germline V gene sequence: CDR1 MDHEN, CDR2 SYDVKM. The CDR3 reads CASSTPGGWNEQYF. CDR3 sequence (DNA): TGTGCCAGCAGTACACCAGGCGGATGGAACGAGCAGTACTTC.

This clone was observed a single time. This chain links TRBV6-1 with TRBJ1-2; D perhaps matches TRBD1 (6 bases). Germline CDR1 is MNHNS and CDR2 is SASEGT. The CDR3 is 16 residues long. Trimming stripped 4 bases from V and 0 bases from J, with 15 bases between. The CDR3 sequence is CASSAAGQNSNYGYTF. In nucleotides, the CDR3 is TGTGCCAGCAGTGCAGCCGGACAGAATTCTAACTATGGCTACACCTTC.

V and J are TRBV6-5 and TRBJ2-2; D call uncertain. Trimming left V 7 bases short and J 7 bases short, with 7 bases between. This CDR3 is built from 11 residues. Per germline, CDR1 MNHEY and CDR2 SVGAGI. CDR3 loop: CASTAVGELFF. CDR3 nucleotide sequence: TGTGCCAGCACGGCTGTCGGGGAGCTGTTTTTT.

This rearrangement joins TRBV5-4 to TRBJ1-2; no clear D gene. The V and J ends lost 5 bases and 0 bases respectively, with 17 bases between them. CDR1 and CDR2 from the germline V gene are SGHNT and YYREEE (reference sequence). The CDR3 spans 16 residues. The CDR3, as DNA: TGTGCCAGCAGTGATAGGGTTCTATCTACTAACTATGGCTACACCTTC. Its translation is CASSDRVLSTNYGYTF.

The gene calls are TRBV30 and TRBJ1-2, with TRBD1 as a possible D gene (5 bases). Trimming pared 0 bases from V and 4 bases from J, leaving 9 bases between. The CDR3 consists of 13 residues. The germline gives CDR1 GTSNPN, CDR2 SVGIG (reference sequence). Here the CDR3 DNA reads TGTGCCTGGAGTGTACGGGGGGGCTATGGCTACACCTTC. Its protein product is CAWSVRGGYGYTF.

The chain links TRBV5-8 to TRBJ2-5; D not certain. CDR3 length equals 14 residues. CDR1 SGHTS and CDR2 YDEGEE come from the germline V gene. V was cut by 0 bases and J by 5 bases, with 11 bases left in between. CDR3 bases: TGTGCCAGCAGCTTGGGCTCTAGACTTGAGACCCAGTACTTC. It specifies CASSLGSRLETQYF.

V gene TRBV6-6 combines with J gene TRBJ1-4, with D unresolved. The CDR3 runs 13 residues. The V and J ends lost 1 base and 6 bases respectively, with 6 bases between them. The germline gives CDR1 MNHNY, CDR2 SVGAGI (reference sequence). The CDR3 bases are TGTGCCAGCAGTTACTTGGAGGATGAAAAACTGTTTTTT. This codes for CASSYLEDEKLFF.

V and J are TRBV19 and TRBJ1-5, with a weak D call TRBD1 (6 bases). The CDR3 is 13 residues long. Trimming cost V 5 bases and J 3 bases, with 8 bases left between them. The germline gives CDR1 LNHDA, CDR2 SQIVND (reference sequence). The chain's CDR3 is CASSGQFNQPQHF. The CDR3 coding sequence is TGTGCCAGTAGTGGACAGTTCAATCAGCCCCAGCATTTT.

The chain employs TRBV12-3 or TRBV12-4 and TRBJ1-2, with unresolved D. The CDR3 is 13 residues long. Trimming cost V 5 bases and J 5 bases, with 12 bases left between them. The CDR3 reads CASSPTDGYGYTF. In nucleotides, the CDR3 is TGTGCCAGCAGTCCGACCGACGGGTATGGCTACACCTTC.

The CDR3 protein is CASSQPGGYDTEAFF. The DNA of the CDR3 is TGTGCCAGCAGCCAACCCGGGGGGTACGACACTGAAGCTTTCTTT. V is TRBV14 and J is TRBJ1-1; the D gene is possibly TRBD1 (5 bases). Germline CDR1 reads SGHDN; CDR2 reads FVKESK. The length of the CDR3 is 15 residues. Deletions cut 2 bases from V and 3 bases from J, with 13 bases between.

This chain links TRBV20-1 with TRBJ1-4; no clear D gene. Between the trimmed V and J ends, which lost 3 bases and 4 bases, there was a span of 12 bases. The CDR3 is made up of 14 amino acids. Germline lookup yields CDR1 DFQATT and CDR2 SNEGSKA (reference sequence). The CDR3, as DNA: TGCAGTGCTAGTGGAGGGCCGGATAATGAAAAACTGTTTTTT. Translated: CSASGGPDNEKLFF.

The chain is built from TRBV5-4 and TRBJ2-7; D uncertain. The CDR3 extends over 12 amino acids. Germline V lookup: CDR1 SGHNT, CDR2 YYREEE (reference sequence). The germline V and J ends were trimmed by 0 bases and 7 bases, with 8 bases remaining between them. Written as DNA, the CDR3 is TGTGCCAGCAGCTTGGATCAGGTGGAGCAGTACTTC. It codes for CASSLDQVEQYF.

This chain connects TRBV6-4 to TRBJ2-3; 8 nucleotides match TRBD2. CDR1 is MRHNA and CDR2 is SNTAGT in the germline V gene. This CDR3 region has 16 residues. CDR3 bases: TGTGCTCCAGCAAGTAGGACTAGCTTACGATCAGATACGCAGTATTTT. It codes for CAPASRTSLRSDTQYF.

The rearrangement links TRBV6-4 to TRBJ1-1; D call uncertain. The CDR3 has 13 residues. The germline V gene has CDR1 MRHNA and CDR2 SNTAGT. The germline V and J ends were trimmed by 4 bases and 0 bases, with 6 bases remaining between them. The CDR3: CASSVEVNTEAFF. CDR3 nucleotide sequence: TGTGCCAGCAGTGTAGAGGTGAACACTGAAGCTTTCTTT.

This chain connects TRBV7-3 to TRBJ2-1, with 8 bases matching TRBD2. CDR3 length equals 14 residues. The junction had 6 bases not matched to a gene; V was cut back by 5 bases and J by 6 bases. Per the germline V gene, CDR1 is SGHTA and CDR2 is FQGTGA. The CDR3 here is CASSPRLASNEQFF. The DNA of the CDR3 is TGTGCCAGCAGCCCCCGACTAGCGTCCAATGAGCAGTTCTTC.

V and J are TRBV19 and TRBJ2-2; D remains ambiguous. The CDR3 covers 14 residues. Germline V gives CDR1 LNHDA, CDR2 SQIVND (reference sequence). With 5 bases removed from V and 1 base from J, the gap between germline ends came to 8 bases. The CDR3 DNA sequence: TGTGCCAGTAGTGAGGAAAGGAACACCGGGGAGCTGTTTTTT. Amino acids: CASSEERNTGELFF.

V is TRBV28 and J is TRBJ2-1; 8 bases agree with TRBD2. The CDR3 is 16 amino acids. Trimming cost V 5 bases and J 7 bases; bases outside gene matches: 13. Germline loops: CDR1 MDHEN, CDR2 SYDVKM. The CDR3 reads CASSPRRGVQVNEQFF. The CDR3 nucleotides read TGTGCCAGCAGTCCCAGGCGGGGGGTCCAAGTGAATGAGCAGTTCTTC. The full variable domain, its missing parts supplied by reference TRBV28 and TRBJ2-1, is DVKVTQSSRYLVKRTGEKVFLECVQDMDHENMFWYRQDPGLGLRLIYFSYDVKMKEKGDIPEGYSVSREKKERFSLILESASTNQTSMYLCASSPRRGVQVNEQFFGPGTRLTVL.

This sequence joins TRBV5-1 and TRBJ1-3; 7 nucleotides match TRBD1. The CDR3 covers 16 residues. The J segment lost 3 bases and the V segment lost 2 bases, leaving 8 bases of the junction unmatched. Germline lookup yields CDR1 SGHRS and CDR2 YFSETQ. The CDR3: CASSFGPGGSGNTIYF. The CDR3 region has the DNA TGCGCCAGCAGCTTTGGGCCAGGGGGAAGTGGAAACACCATATATTTT.

The rearrangement uses TRBV6-4 and TRBJ2-3, with D hard to call. The germline gives CDR1 MRHNA, CDR2 SNTAGT. The V end lost 0 bases, the J end lost 8 bases, and 9 bases lay between the germline ends. This CDR3 spans 13 amino acids. The CDR3: CASSDSNPSTQYF. The CDR3 DNA reads as TGTGCCAGCAGTGACTCGAACCCCTCTACGCAGTATTTT.

This chain uses TRBV24-1 with TRBJ1-2; D ambiguous. V lost 0 bases and J 5 bases, leaving 18 bases between the germline ends. CDR1 is KGHDR and CDR2 is SFDVKD in the germline V gene. The CDR3 is 17 residues long. CDR3 region: CATSDLLMVSEPYGYTF. The CDR3 DNA sequence: TGTGCCACCAGTGATTTGTTAATGGTTAGTGAACCATATGGCTACACCTTC.

The chain employs TRBV12-1 and TRBJ2-7; the D call in the table, TRBD2, was not verified against the DNA. TRBV12-1 is a listed pseudogene. The CDR3 consists of 17 residues. The CDR3 region has the DNA TGTGCCAGCAGCCTCCTGGGTGGTAGCGGGGGTATGAGAGAGCAGTACTTC. Its translation: CASSLLGGSGGMREQYF.

The rearrangement uses TRBV30 and TRBJ2-3; D could derive from TRBD1 or TRBD2 (5 bases each). V was clipped by 3 bases and J by 0 bases, with 7 bases between them. CDR3 length equals 13 residues. The V gene's germline CDR1 is GTSNPN and CDR2 SVGIG (reference sequence). The CDR3 region is CAWSRDSTDTQYF. CDR3 nucleotides: TGTGCCTGGAGCCGGGACAGCACAGATACGCAGTATTTT.

This chain connects TRBV14 to TRBJ1-6; D uncertain. This CDR3 has 14 amino acids. Germline CDR1 is SGHDN and CDR2 is FVKESK. Trimming pared 6 bases from V and 10 bases from J, leaving 16 bases between. The CDR3 bases are TGTGCCAGCAGTCTATCCACAGTCGTCTCACCCCTCCACTTT. This gives the protein CASSLSTVVSPLHF.